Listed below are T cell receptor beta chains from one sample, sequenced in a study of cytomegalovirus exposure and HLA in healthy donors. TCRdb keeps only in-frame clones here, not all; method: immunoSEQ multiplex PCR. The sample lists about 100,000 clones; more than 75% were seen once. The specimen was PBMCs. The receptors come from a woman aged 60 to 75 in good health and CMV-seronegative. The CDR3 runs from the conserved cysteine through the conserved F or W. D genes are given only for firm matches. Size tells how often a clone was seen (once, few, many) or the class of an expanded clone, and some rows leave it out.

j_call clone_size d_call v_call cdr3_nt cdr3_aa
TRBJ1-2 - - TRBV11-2 TGTGCCAGCAGCCGGGACACCTTCTCCTATGGCTACACCTTC CASSRDTFSYGYTF
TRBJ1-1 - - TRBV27 TGTGCCAGCAGTATCGCAGGGCCGAACACTGAAGCTTTCTTT CASSIAGPNTEAFF
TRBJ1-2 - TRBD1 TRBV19 TGTGCCAGTAGTCCGGACAGGGAGGGCTATGGCTACACCTTC CASSPDREGYGYTF
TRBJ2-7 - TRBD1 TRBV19 TGTGCCAGTAGCCAGACAGGGGGCTCCTACGAGCAGTACTTC CASSQTGGSYEQYF
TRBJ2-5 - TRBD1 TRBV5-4 TGTGCCAGCAGCTTCACAGGGGAAGAGACCCAGTACTTC CASSFTGEETQYF
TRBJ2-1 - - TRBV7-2 TGTGCCAGCAGCCTGAGCTCCTACAATGAGCAGTTCTTC CASSLSSYNEQFF
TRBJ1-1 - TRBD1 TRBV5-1 TGCGCCAGCAGCAAGGGACAGCCAGAGGAAGCTTTCTTT CASSKGQPEEAFF
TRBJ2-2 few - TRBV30 TGTGCCTGGACCGGACAGCCCACCGGGGAGCTGTTTTTT CAWTGQPTGELFF
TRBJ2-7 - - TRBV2 TGTGCCAGCAGTGCACAGGACGCCCTACCTTACGAGCAGTACTTC CASSAQDALPYEQYF
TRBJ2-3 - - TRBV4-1 TGCGCCAGCAGCCTTATGACAGGAATTTCAGATACGCAGTATTTT CASSLMTGISDTQYF
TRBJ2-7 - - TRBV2 TGTGCCAGCAAGGGGTACTACGAGCAGTACTTC CASKGYYEQYF
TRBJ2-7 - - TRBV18 TGTGCCAGCTCACCAACCGGGACAAGGAGCGAGCAGTACTTC CASSPTGTRSEQYF
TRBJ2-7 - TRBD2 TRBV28 TGTGCCACCTATAAGAGCGGGAGAACTTACGAGCAGTACTTC CATYKSGRTYEQYF
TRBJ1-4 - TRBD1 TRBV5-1 TGCGCCAGCAGCTTGGCCGGGACAGGGGACGAAAAACTGTTTTTT CASSLAGTGDEKLFF
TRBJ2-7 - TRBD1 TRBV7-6 TGTGCCAGCAGCCCCGATGGGACAGGGTTCTACGAGCAGTACTTC CASSPDGTGFYEQYF
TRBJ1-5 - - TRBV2 TGTGCCAGCCACATTCGGGGCAATCAGCCCCAGCATTTT CASHIRGNQPQHF
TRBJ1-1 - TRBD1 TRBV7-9 TGTGCCAGCAAGAGGACAGGGAGGGGCAACACTGAAGCTTTCTTT CASKRTGRGNTEAFF
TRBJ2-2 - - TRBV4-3 TGCGCCAGCAGCCAAGATGGAGCAAACACCGGGGAGCTGTTTTTT CASSQDGANTGELFF
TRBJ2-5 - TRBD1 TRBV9 TGTGCCAGCAGCTCCACGGACAGGCAAGAGACCCAGTACTTC CASSSTDRQETQYF
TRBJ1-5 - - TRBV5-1 TGCGCCAGCAGCTTGGAAGAGGGCAGTCAGCCCCAGCATTTT CASSLEEGSQPQHF
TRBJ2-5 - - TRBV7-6 TGTGCCAGCAGCTTAGATCTTCGAGGTGAGGAGACCCAGTACTTC CASSLDLRGEETQYF
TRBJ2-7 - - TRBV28 TGTGCCAGCAGTCTACCGACGGGAGCGGCATCCTACGAGCAGTACTTC CASSLPTGAASYEQYF
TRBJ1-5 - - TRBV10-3 TGTGCCATACAGGGTTTTGAGAATAGCAATCAGCCCCAGCATTTT CAIQGFENSNQPQHF
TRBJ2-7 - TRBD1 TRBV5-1 TGCGCCAGCAGCTTGGCGGGACAGGGATCGTACGAGCAGTACTTC CASSLAGQGSYEQYF
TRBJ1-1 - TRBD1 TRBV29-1 TGCAGCGTTGAAGCTCCCCAGGACTTGACAGGGTGGCAGACTGAAGCTTTCTTT CSVEAPQDLTGWQTEAFF
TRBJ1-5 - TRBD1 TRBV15 TGTGCCACCGGCTCGACAGGGGGCTGGGATCAGCCCCAGCATTTT CATGSTGGWDQPQHF
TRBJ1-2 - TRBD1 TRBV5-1 TGCGCCAGCAGCTCCGACAGGGTAGCTTCAGGTGGCTACACCTTC CASSSDRVASGGYTF
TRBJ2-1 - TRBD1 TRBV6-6 TGTGCCAGCAGTTACGTGGCAGGGGGCTTTTATGAGCAGTTCTTC CASSYVAGGFYEQFF
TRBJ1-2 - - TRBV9 TGTGCCAGCAGCGTACAGGGCTATGGCTACACCTTC CASSVQGYGYTF
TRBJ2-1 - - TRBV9 TGTGCCAGCAGCCCCCGACTAGGTACGGTGCGGAATGAGCAGTTCTTC CASSPRLGTVRNEQFF
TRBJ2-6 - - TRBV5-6 TGTGCCAGCAGATCGCCAGGGGTCGGGGCCAACGTCCTGACTTTC CASRSPGVGANVLTF
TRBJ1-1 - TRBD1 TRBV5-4 TGTGCCAGCAGCCGGGACAGGGGGAACACTGAAGCTTTCTTT CASSRDRGNTEAFF
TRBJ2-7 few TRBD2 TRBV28 TGTGCCAGCAGCTTCTATTTTACTAGCGGGACTTCCTACGAGCAGTACTTC CASSFYFTSGTSYEQYF
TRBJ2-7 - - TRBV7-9 TGTGCCAGCAGCACGACTGCATCCTACGAGCAGTACTTC CASSTTASYEQYF
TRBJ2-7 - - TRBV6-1 TGTGCCACCCATCCGCGGGAACCCTACGAGCAGTACTTC CATHPREPYEQYF
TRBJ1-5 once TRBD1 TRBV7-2 TGTGCCAGCAGTCTTTCAGGGGGCACAAGACAGCCCCAGCATTTT CASSLSGGTRQPQHF
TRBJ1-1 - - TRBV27 TGTGCCAGCAGTCCGGACATGAACACTGAAGCTTTCTTT CASSPDMNTEAFF
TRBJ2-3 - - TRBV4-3 TGCGCCAGCAGCCAAGAATTCGGCGGGGACACAGATACGCAGTATTTT CASSQEFGGDTDTQYF
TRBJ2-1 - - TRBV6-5 TGTGCCAGCAGATTGACACCCTACAATGAGCAGTTCTTC CASRLTPYNEQFF
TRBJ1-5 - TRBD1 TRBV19 TGTGCCAGTAGTATGAGGACAGGGGGCCAACCCCAGCATTTT CASSMRTGGQPQHF
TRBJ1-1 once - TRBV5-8 TGTGCCAGCAGCTTGTCTGGACAAGAAGCTTTCTTT CASSLSGQEAFF
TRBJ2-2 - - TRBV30 TGTGCCTGGAGAGAAGGGGGAAGCGGGGAGCTGTTTTTT CAWREGGSGELFF
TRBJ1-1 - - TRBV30 TGTGCCTCCACCCGAGCGGTTATGAACACTGAAGCTTTCTTT CASTRAVMNTEAFF
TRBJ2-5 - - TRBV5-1 TGCGCCAGCAGTGCCGGACTCCAGGAACGAGAGACCCAGTACTTC CASSAGLQERETQYF
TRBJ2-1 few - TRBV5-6 TGTGCCAGCAGCAGGGTCGGGGGGCGGATGACAAATGAGCAGTTCTTC CASSRVGGRMTNEQFF
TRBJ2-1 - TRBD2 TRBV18 TGTGCCAGCTCCCGCGGACTAGCCTGGTCCTACAATGAGCAGTTCTTC CASSRGLAWSYNEQFF
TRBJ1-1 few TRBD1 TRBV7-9 TGTGCCAGCAGCTCACCGGGACAGGGGTCCACTGAAGCTTTCTTT CASSSPGQGSTEAFF
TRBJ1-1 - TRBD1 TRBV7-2 TGTGCCAGCAGCTTCAGGACAGGGGGCGCGAACACTGAAGCTTTCTTT CASSFRTGGANTEAFF
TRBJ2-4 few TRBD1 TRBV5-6 TGTGCCAGCAGCGTGACAGGGGTCCTAGCCAAAAACATTCAGTACTTC CASSVTGVLAKNIQYF
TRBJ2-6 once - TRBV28 TGTGCCAGCAGTTTTGGAGGACGGAGCTCTGGGGCCAACGTCCTGACTTTC CASSFGGRSSGANVLTF